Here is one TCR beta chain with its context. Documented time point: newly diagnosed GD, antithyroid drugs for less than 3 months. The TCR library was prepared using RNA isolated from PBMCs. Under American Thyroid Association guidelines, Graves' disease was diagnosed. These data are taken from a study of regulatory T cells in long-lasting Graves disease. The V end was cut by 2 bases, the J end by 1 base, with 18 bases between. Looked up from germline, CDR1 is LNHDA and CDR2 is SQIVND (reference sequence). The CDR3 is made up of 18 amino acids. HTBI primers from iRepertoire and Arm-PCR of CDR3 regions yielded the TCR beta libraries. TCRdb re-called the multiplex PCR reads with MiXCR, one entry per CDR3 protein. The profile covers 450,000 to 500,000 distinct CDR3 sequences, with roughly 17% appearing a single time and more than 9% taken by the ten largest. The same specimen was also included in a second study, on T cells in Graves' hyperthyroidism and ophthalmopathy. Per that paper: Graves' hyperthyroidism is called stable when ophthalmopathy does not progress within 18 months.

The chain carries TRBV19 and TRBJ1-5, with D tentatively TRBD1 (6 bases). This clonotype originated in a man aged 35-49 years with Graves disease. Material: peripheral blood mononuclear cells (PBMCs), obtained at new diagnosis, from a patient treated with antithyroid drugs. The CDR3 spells CASSIRGAAGLSNQPQHF. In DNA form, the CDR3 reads TGTGCCAGTAGTATACGGGGGGCGGCAGGACTCAGCAATCAGCCCCAGCATTTT.